Listed below are T cell receptor beta chains from one sample, sequenced in a study of naive and memory T cell subsets. In TCRdb, the UMI-ligation and nested PCR reads were re-called with MiXCR into one record per CDR3 protein. The top ten clones hold approximately 7% of a sample with approximately 20,000 distinct CDR3 sequences, nearly 9.5% of them seen once. The input for sequencing was skin, taken from a tuberculin skin test site. The receptors come from an adult in good health. Each CDR3 is given with its conserved first and last residue. Each record gives: D gene, J gene, clone size, V gene, CDR3 protein, CDR3 DNA. D genes are given only for firm matches. Clone size is shown for a subset of rows, as once, few, many or a class of expanded clone.

>TRBD1|TRBJ1-1|.|TRBV7-2
CASSPDRVGTEAFF
TGTGCCAGCAGCCCAGACAGGGTGGGCACTGAAGCTTTCTTT
>TRBD1|TRBJ1-2|many|TRBV12-3/TRBV12-4
CASSTGTNYGYTF
TGTGCCAGTTCGACAGGGACTAACTATGGCTACACCTTC
>.|TRBJ1-1|few|TRBV7-2
CASSIKVNTEAFF
TGTGCCAGCAGCATCAAGGTTAACACTGAAGCTTTCTTT
>TRBD2|TRBJ2-7|many|TRBV3-1
CASSRGLAAGREQYF
TGTGCCAGCAGCCGCGGACTAGCGGCTGGGAGGGAGCAGTACTTC
>.|TRBJ2-2|.|TRBV20-1
CSARDLAGTNTGELFF
TGCAGTGCTAGAGATCTGGCAGGGACGAACACCGGGGAGCTGTTTTTT
>TRBD2|TRBJ2-3|few|TRBV11-2
CASSAHAGEGTDTQYF
TGTGCCAGCAGCGCCCACGCGGGAGAAGGCACAGATACGCAGTATTTT
>.|TRBJ2-1|many|TRBV5-6
CASRVRARSYNEQFF
TGTGCCAGCAGGGTCAGGGCCCGCTCCTACAATGAGCAGTTCTTC
>.|TRBJ1-1|.|TRBV15
CATSRDGRRVNEAFF
TGTGCCACCAGCAGAGATGGAAGGAGGGTTAATGAAGCTTTCTTT
>.|TRBJ1-1|many|TRBV11-2
CASSLAGRGHNTEAFF
TGTGCCAGCAGCTTAGCGGGACGGGGACACAACACTGAAGCTTTCTTT
>.|TRBJ2-1|many|TRBV25-1
CASSELLVGAEQFF
TGTGCCAGCAGTGAATTGTTGGTGGGGGCGGAGCAGTTCTTC
>.|TRBJ1-1|.|TRBV6-5
CASSYSIGSNTEAFF
TGTGCCAGCAGTTACTCGATCGGGTCGAACACTGAAGCTTTCTTT
>TRBD1|TRBJ2-7|many|TRBV10-3
CAISDRTGGSYEQYF
TGTGCCATCAGTGACCGGACAGGGGGAAGCTACGAGCAGTACTTC
>TRBD2|TRBJ2-7|.|TRBV7-9
CASSLGGLAGEQYF
TGTGCCAGCAGCTTAGGAGGACTAGCGGGCGAGCAGTACTTC
>.|TRBJ2-7|.|TRBV13
CASGWGISYEQYF
TGTGCCAGCGGTTGGGGGATCTCCTACGAGCAGTACTTC
>.|TRBJ1-2|many|TRBV29-1
CSVGRDHWDYGYTF
TGCAGCGTTGGCAGGGACCACTGGGACTATGGCTACACCTTC
>.|TRBJ2-7|large|TRBV6-5
CAIQRWVCEQYF
TGTGCCATCCAACGTTGGGTCTGCGAGCAGTACTTC
>.|TRBJ2-1|many|TRBV7-2
CASSWRLGSYNEQFF
TGTGCCAGCAGCTGGAGACTCGGTTCCTACAATGAGCAGTTCTTC
>TRBD1|TRBJ1-2|many|TRBV10-3
CAISESVRGQSYDYGYTF
TGTGCCATCAGTGAGTCCGTCAGGGGGCAGAGCTATGACTATGGCTACACCTTC
>TRBD1|TRBJ2-7|.|TRBV5-4
CASSFLEGGGEQYF
TGTGCCAGCAGCTTTCTAGAAGGGGGCGGCGAGCAGTACTTC